A few counts support the clone carrying this TCR beta chain. The antigen is undetermined. The TCRbeta library was prepared with unique molecular identifiers. From the PCR reads, TCRdb called clonotypes with MiXCR, one entry per CDR3 protein. Among about 580,000 distinct CDR3 sequences listed, 25% to 30% were seen once. With 0 bases removed from V and 7 bases from J, the gap between germline ends came to 13 bases. CDR1 SGHVS and CDR2 FNYEAQ come from the germline V gene. The length of the CDR3 is 15 residues. This specimen belongs to a study of T-cell reconstitution after alpha-beta-depleted transplantation in children. Findings of the study overall: T cells produced anew were the main source of T-cell counts and diversity one year after transplant. Surviving thymic progenitors and recipient T cells were the source of high TCRbeta diversity at day 60 in some patients. About two months after transplant, alpha-beta T cells reportedly came from several hundred expanded graft clones.

The chain combines TRBV7-6 with TRBJ2-1; D gene unclear. Sample: PBMCs, taken before TCRalphabeta/CD19-depleted stem cell transplant. This clonotype originated in a boy younger than two with Wiskott-Aldrich syndrome, due to receive a stem cell transplant. The chain's CDR3 is CASSLAGFAENEQFF. In DNA form, the CDR3 reads TGTGCCAGCAGCTTAGCTGGGTTTGCGGAAAATGAGCAGTTCTTC.